The 2 T cell receptor beta chains reported below all come from one sample, sequenced in a study of cytomegalovirus exposure and HLA in healthy donors. Vbeta (60) and Jbeta (13) primers were used in the PCR. Some clones are missing from TCRdb's copy, which holds only in-frame ones; the method was immunoSEQ multiplex PCR. The sample contains under 150,000 clones, 75% to 80% of which appear only once. Sequenced: PBMCs. Receptors were obtained from a middle-aged man in good health and CMV-seropositive.

The chain couples TRBV6-1 to TRBJ1-2, with 9 bases matching TRBD1. The length of the CDR3 is 15 residues. Looked up from germline, CDR1 is MNHNS and CDR2 is SASEGT. The trim removed 6 bases at V and 1 base at J, leaving 6 bases unmatched. CDR3 region: CASRAGQGSNYGYTF. For the CDR3, the DNA is TGTGCCAGCAGGGCCGGACAGGGGAGTAACTATGGCTACACCTTC.

V and J are TRBV9 and TRBJ2-3; tentative D call: TRBD1 (5 bases). This CDR3 is built from 14 residues. With 2 bases removed from V and 4 bases from J, the gap between germline ends came to 11 bases. Germline CDR1 reads SGDLS; CDR2 reads YYNGEE. The CDR3 nucleotides read TGTGCCAGCAGCGTTGGGGCTGGGTCAGATACGCAGTATTTT. Translating it yields CASSVGAGSDTQYF.